The T cell receptor (beta chain) under discussion was sequenced for a study of control samples from healthy donors and cancer patients. The CDR3 is 14 residues long. CDR1 is KGHSH, CDR2 LQKENI, per germline. With 4 bases clipped from V and 7 bases from J, the junction kept 5 bases outside the gene matches. Clones were sequenced by immunoSEQ multiplex PCR, and TCRdb holds only the in-frame ones, with some missing. The table lists 170,000 or so clones, 85% to 95% of them singletons, with 1.4% to 1.5% in the top ten. The specimen sequenced was blood. This chain links TRBV18 with TRBJ1-4; 8 nucleotides agree with TRBD1. This clonotype was sampled from a man aged 18 to 29 in good health. In nucleotides, the CDR3 is TGTGCCAGCTCACTCGGACAGGGTCCTGAAAAACTGTTTTTT. Translating gives CASSLGQGPEKLFF.